What follows describes a single T cell receptor (beta chain). This entry is derived from a study of T cell changes during pregnancy in multiple sclerosis. The data were produced by immunoSEQ multiplex PCR, yet TCRdb's version contains in-frame clones alone and is incomplete. Altogether approximately 45,000 clones are present, around 90% being singletons, with the ten largest covering 2.5% to 3%. CDR1 and CDR2 (germline): SNHLY, FYNNEI. The CDR3 extends over 15 amino acids. V trimming: 7 bases; J trimming: 7 bases; junction bases outside the gene matches: 15. This chain joins TRBV2 and TRBJ1-1; 7 bases match TRBD1. The receptor's source is a female donor with multiple sclerosis, enrolled in a pregnancy study. Sequenced material: CD8+ T cells from peripheral blood mononuclear cells, taken in the second trimester of pregnancy. The CDR3 region is CASMPNWTGAFEAFF. Written as DNA, the CDR3 is TGTGCCAGCATGCCGAACTGGACAGGAGCCTTTGAAGCTTTCTTT.